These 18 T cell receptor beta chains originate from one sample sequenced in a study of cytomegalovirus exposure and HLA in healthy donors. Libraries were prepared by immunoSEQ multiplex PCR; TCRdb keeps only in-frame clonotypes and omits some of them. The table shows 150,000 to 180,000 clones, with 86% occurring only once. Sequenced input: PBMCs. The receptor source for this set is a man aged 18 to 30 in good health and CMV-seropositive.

CDR3 loop: CASSPRGLVPDTQYF. The CDR3 DNA follows: TGTGCCAGCTCACCACGCGGGCTGGTTCCAGATACGCAGTATTTT. The chain uses TRBV18 and TRBJ2-3; TRBD2 is a possible D gene (5 bases). The V end lost 1 base, the J end lost 4 bases, and 12 bases lay between the germline ends. Germline CDR1 reads KGHSH; CDR2 reads LQKENI. This CDR3 comprises 15 residues.

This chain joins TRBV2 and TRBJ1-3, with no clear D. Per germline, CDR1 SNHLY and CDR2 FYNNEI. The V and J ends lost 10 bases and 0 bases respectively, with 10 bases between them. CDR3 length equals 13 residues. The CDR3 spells CATAASSGNTIYF. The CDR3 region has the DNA TGTGCCACCGCGGCTAGCTCTGGAAACACCATATATTTT.

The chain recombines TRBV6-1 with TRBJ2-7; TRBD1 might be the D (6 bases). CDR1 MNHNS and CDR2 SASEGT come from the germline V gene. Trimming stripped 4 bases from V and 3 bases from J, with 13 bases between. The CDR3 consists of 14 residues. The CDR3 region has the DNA TGTGCCAGCAGTGGAACCGGGACACGCTACGAGCAGTACTTC. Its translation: CASSGTGTRYEQYF.

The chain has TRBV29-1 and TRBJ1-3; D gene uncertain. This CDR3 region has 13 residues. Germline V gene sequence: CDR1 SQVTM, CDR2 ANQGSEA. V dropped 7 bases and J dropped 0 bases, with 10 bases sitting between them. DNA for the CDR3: TGCAGCGCCTCCCCGAGCTCTGGAAACACCATATATTTT. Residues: CSASPSSGNTIYF.

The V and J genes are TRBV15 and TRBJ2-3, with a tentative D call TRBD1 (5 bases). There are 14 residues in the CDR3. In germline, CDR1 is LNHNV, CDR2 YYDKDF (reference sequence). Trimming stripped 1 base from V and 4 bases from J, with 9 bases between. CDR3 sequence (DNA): TGTGCCACCAGCAGAGGAACCAGGGCAGATACGCAGTATTTT. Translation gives CATSRGTRADTQYF.

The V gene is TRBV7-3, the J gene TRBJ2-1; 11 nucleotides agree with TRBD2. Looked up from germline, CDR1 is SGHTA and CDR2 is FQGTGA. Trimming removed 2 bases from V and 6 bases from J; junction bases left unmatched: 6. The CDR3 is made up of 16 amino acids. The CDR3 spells CASSLGLAGGLNEQFF. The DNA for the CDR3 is TGTGCCAGCAGCTTAGGGCTAGCGGGGGGCCTCAATGAGCAGTTCTTC.

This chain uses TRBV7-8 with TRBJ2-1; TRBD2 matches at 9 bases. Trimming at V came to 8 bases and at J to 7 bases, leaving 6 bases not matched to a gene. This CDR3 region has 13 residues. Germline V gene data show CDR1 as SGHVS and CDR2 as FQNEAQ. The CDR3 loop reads CASGRGGRNEQFF. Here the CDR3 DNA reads TGTGCCAGCGGGCGGGGGGGCCGGAATGAGCAGTTCTTC.

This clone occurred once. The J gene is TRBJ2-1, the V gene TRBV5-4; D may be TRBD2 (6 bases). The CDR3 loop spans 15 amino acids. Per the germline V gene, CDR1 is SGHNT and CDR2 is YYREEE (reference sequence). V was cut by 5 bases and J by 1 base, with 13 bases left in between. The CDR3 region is CASRIFGGSYNEQFF. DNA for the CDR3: TGTGCCAGCAGGATTTTTGGGGGGTCCTACAATGAGCAGTTCTTC.

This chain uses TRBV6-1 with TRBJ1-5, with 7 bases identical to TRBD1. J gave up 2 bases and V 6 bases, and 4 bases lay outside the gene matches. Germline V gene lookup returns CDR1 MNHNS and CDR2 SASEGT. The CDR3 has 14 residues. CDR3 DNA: TGTGCCAGCAGCCCCGGACAGGGCAATCAGCCCCAGCATTTT. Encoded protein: CASSPGQGNQPQHF.

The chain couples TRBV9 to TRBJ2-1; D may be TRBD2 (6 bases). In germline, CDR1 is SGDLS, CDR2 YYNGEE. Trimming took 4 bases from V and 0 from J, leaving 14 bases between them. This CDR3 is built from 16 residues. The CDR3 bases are TGTGCCAGCAGCTCCCCCCTGGGGGGCTCCTACAATGAGCAGTTCTTC. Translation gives CASSSPLGGSYNEQFF.

Here the CDR3 DNA reads TGTGCCAGCAGCTTAGAAGGGCGGGGGGGCAACGAGCAGTACTTC. Amino acid sequence: CASSLEGRGGNEQYF. The chain links TRBV7-2 to TRBJ2-7; 9 bases are a match to TRBD2. Germline V gene lookup returns CDR1 SGHTA and CDR2 FQGNSA. V lost 1 base to trimming and J lost 5 bases; unmatched junction nucleotides: 6. This CDR3 contains 15 residues.

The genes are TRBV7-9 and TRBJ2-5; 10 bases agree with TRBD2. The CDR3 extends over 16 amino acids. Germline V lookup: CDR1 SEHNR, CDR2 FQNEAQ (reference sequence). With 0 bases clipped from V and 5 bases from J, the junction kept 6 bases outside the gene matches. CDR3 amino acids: CASSLALAGEGETQYF. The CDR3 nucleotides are TGTGCCAGCAGCTTAGCGCTAGCGGGAGAAGGGGAGACCCAGTACTTC.

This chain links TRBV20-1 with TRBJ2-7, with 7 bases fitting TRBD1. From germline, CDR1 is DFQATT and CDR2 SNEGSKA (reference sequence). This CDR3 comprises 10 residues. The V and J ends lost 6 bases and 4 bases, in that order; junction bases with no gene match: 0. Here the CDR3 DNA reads TGCAGTGCCAGGGGGTACGAGCAGTACTTC. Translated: CSARGYEQYF.

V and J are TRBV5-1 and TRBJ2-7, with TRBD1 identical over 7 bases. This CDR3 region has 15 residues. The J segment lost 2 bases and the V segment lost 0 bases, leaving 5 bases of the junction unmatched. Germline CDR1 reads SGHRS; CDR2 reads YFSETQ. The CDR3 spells CASSLGNRGPYEQYF. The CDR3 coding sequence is TGCGCCAGCAGCTTGGGCAACAGGGGACCCTACGAGCAGTACTTC.

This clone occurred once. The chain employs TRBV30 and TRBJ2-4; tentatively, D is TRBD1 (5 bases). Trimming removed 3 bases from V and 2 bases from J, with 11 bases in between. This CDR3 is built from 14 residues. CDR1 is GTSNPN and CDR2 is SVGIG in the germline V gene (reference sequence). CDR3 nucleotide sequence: TGTGCCTGGAGCTTTGGGGCCACCAAAAACATTCAGTACTTC. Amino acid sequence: CAWSFGATKNIQYF.

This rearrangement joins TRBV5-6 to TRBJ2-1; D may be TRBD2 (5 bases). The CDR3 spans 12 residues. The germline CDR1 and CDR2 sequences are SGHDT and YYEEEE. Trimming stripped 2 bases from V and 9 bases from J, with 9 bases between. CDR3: CASSLPSLEQFF. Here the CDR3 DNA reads TGTGCCAGCAGCTTACCTAGCCTTGAGCAGTTCTTC. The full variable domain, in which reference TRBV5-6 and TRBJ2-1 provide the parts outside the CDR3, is DAGVTQSPTHLIKTRGQQVTLRCSPKSGHDTVSWYQQALGQGPQFIFQYYEEEERQRGNFPDRFSGHQFPNYSSELNVNALLLGDSALYLCASSLPSLEQFFGPGTRLTVL.

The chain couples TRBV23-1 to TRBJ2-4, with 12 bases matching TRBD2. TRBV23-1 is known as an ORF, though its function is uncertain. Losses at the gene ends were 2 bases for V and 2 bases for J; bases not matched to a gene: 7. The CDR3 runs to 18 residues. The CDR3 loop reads CASSQRLLAGGSKNIQYF. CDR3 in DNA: TGCGCCAGCAGTCAACGGCTACTAGCGGGAGGTTCCAAAAACATTCAGTACTTC.

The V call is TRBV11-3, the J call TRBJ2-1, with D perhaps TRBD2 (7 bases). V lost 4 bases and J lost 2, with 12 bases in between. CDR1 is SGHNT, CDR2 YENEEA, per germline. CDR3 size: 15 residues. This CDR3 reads CASSSGGRTYNEQFF. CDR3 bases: TGTGCCAGCAGCTCCGGGGGGCGGACCTACAATGAGCAGTTCTTC.